Sequencing of this T cell receptor (beta chain) was carried out in a study of blood T cell repertoires in COVID-19. Overall study context: Acute and convalescent COVID-19 specimens originated in the United States, Italy and Spain. The cDNA or gDNA used as material had been derived from T cells, B-cell-depleted T cells, or PBMCs.

The length of the CDR3 is 18 residues. From germline, CDR1 is SGHRS and CDR2 YFSETQ. With 4 bases removed from V and 0 bases from J, the gap between germline ends came to 21 bases. Under the authors' procedure: Researchers report that nucleated cell counts were estimated from reference gene primer amplification. The assay was immunoSEQ multiplex PCR, and TCRdb's table has in-frame clones only and misses some. The V and J calls and clone size come from that table; D and trimming were worked out from the DNA. This sample carries tens of thousands of clones, 70% to 75% of them seen once, and the ten largest clones take approximately 20%.

Sequenced input: peripheral blood. The chain links TRBV5-1 to TRBJ2-3; D is perhaps TRBD2 (6 bases). The sequence came from a man aged 55 to 69 with acute or convalescent COVID-19. CDR3 nucleotide sequence: TGCGCCAGCAGCCTCGAAGCGGGTGGTCTTAGTAGCACAGATACGCAGTATTTT. Residues: CASSLEAGGLSSTDTQYF.